The present TCR beta chain was sequenced within a study of cytomegalovirus exposure and HLA in healthy donors. Study-level points and caveats: A later analysis reported that several of the most significant clusters appeared to be linked to common viral pathogens, among them Epstein-Barr virus.

Comments on this clone: Its antigen is not identified.

PCR amplification relied on 60 Vbeta primers (plus 13 Jbeta primers). This table comes from immunoSEQ multiplex PCR, and its TCRdb copy is limited to in-frame clones, with some not included. The sample includes over 100,000 clones, 75% to 90% seen only once; the top ten take roughly 7.8%. Sequencing was carried out using PBMCs. The receptor was isolated from a woman between 50 and 59 years old in good health and CMV-seropositive.

As DNA, the CDR3 is TGTGCCAGCAGCTTCGGACAGGGCAATCAGCCCCAGCATTTT. It codes for CASSFGQGNQPQHF. The chain employs TRBV7-8 and TRBJ1-5; 7 positions match TRBD1. The CDR3 extends over 14 amino acids. Germline CDR1 reads SGHVS; CDR2 reads FQNEAQ. Trimming took 3 bases from V and 2 from J; bases not matched to a gene: 1.